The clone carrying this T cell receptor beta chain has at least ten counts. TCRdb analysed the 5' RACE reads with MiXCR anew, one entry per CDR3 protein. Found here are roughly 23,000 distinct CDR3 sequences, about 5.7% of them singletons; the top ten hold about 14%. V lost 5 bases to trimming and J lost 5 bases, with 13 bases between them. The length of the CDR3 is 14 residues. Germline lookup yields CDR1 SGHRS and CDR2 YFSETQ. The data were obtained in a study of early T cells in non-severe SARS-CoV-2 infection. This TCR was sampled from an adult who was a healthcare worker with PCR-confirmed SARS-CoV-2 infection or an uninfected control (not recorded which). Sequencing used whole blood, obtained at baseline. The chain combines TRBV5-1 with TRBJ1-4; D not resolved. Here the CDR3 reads CASRTTYGNEKLFF. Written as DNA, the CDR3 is TGCGCCAGCAGAACTACTTACGGCAATGAAAAACTGTTTTTT. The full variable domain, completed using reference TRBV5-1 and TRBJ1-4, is KAGVTQTPRYLIKTRGQQVTLSCSPISGHRSVSWYQQTPGQGLQFLFEYFSETQRNKGNFPGRFSGRQFSNSRSEMNVSTLELGDSALYLCASRTTYGNEKLFFGSGTQLSVL.